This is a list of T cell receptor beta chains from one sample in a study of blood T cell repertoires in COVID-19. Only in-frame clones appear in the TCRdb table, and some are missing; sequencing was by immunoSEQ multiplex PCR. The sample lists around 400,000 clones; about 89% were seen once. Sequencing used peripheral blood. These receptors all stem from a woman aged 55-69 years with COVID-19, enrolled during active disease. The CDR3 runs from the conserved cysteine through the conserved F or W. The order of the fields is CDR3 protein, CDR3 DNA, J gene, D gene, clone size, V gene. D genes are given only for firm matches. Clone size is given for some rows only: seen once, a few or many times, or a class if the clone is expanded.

CDR3aa: CASSPMGTGANYGYTF
CDR3nt: TGTGCCAGCAGCCCGATGGGGACAGGGGCCAACTATGGCTACACCTTC
j_gene: TRBJ1-2
d_gene: TRBD1
abundance: -
v_gene: TRBV4-2

CDR3aa: CASSLTQGIDEKLFF
CDR3nt: TGTGCCAGCAGCTTAACCCAGGGGATTGATGAAAAACTGTTTTTT
j_gene: TRBJ1-4
d_gene: -
abundance: -
v_gene: TRBV7-9

CDR3aa: CASSLLTYEQYF
CDR3nt: TGTGCCAGCAGCCTACTTACCTACGAGCAGTACTTC
j_gene: TRBJ2-7
d_gene: -
abundance: -
v_gene: TRBV7-9

CDR3aa: CASSPTINRERGHTEAFF
CDR3nt: TGTGCCAGCTCACCAACAATCAACAGGGAGCGGGGGCACACTGAAGCTTTCTTT
j_gene: TRBJ1-1
d_gene: -
abundance: -
v_gene: TRBV18

CDR3aa: CASSRDRGSSYEQYF
CDR3nt: TGTGCCAGCAGCCGAGACAGGGGGAGCTCCTACGAGCAGTACTTC
j_gene: TRBJ2-7
d_gene: TRBD1
abundance: -
v_gene: TRBV6-5

CDR3aa: CASSSDRGNTIYF
CDR3nt: TGCGCCAGCAGCTCGGACAGAGGAAACACCATATATTTT
j_gene: TRBJ1-3
d_gene: -
abundance: -
v_gene: TRBV5-1

CDR3aa: CASSNHRNTEAFF
CDR3nt: TGTGCCAGCAGCAACCACAGAAACACTGAAGCTTTCTTT
j_gene: TRBJ1-1
d_gene: -
abundance: -
v_gene: TRBV28

CDR3aa: CASSYFRGGNNEQFF
CDR3nt: TGTGCCAGCAGTTATTTCCGGGGGGGGAACAATGAGCAGTTCTTC
j_gene: TRBJ2-1
d_gene: TRBD2
abundance: -
v_gene: TRBV6-2/TRBV6-3

CDR3aa: CASSNRVGITEAFF
CDR3nt: TGTGCCAGCAGCAACAGGGTAGGGATCACTGAAGCTTTCTTT
j_gene: TRBJ1-1
d_gene: -
abundance: -
v_gene: TRBV7-2

CDR3aa: CAWSVGDYHEQYF
CDR3nt: TGTGCCTGGAGTGTAGGGGATTACCACGAGCAGTACTTC
j_gene: TRBJ2-7
d_gene: -
abundance: -
v_gene: TRBV30

CDR3aa: CASSQETSLSYEQYF
CDR3nt: TGTGCCAGCAGCCAAGAAACATCTCTCTCCTACGAGCAGTACTTC
j_gene: TRBJ2-7
d_gene: -
abundance: few
v_gene: TRBV3-1/TRBV3-2

CDR3aa: CATKKASGGNNEQFF
CDR3nt: TGTGCCACGAAGAAAGCCAGCGGGGGCAACAATGAGCAGTTCTTC
j_gene: TRBJ2-1
d_gene: TRBD2
abundance: -
v_gene: TRBV10-3

CDR3aa: CASSPMRASSYEQYF
CDR3nt: TGCGCCAGCAGCCCAATGAGGGCGAGCTCCTACGAGCAGTACTTC
j_gene: TRBJ2-7
d_gene: -
abundance: -
v_gene: TRBV4-1

CDR3aa: CASWRTGGNSPLHF
CDR3nt: TGTGCCAGCTGGAGGACAGGGGGGAATTCACCCCTCCACTTT
j_gene: TRBJ1-6
d_gene: TRBD1
abundance: -
v_gene: TRBV27

CDR3aa: CASSREGGTGELFF
CDR3nt: TGTGCCAGCAGTAGGGAGGGTGGCACCGGGGAGCTGTTTTTT
j_gene: TRBJ2-2
d_gene: TRBD2
abundance: few
v_gene: TRBV7-3

CDR3aa: CASSPEGTGGTEAFF
CDR3nt: TGTGCCAGCAGCCCAGAGGGGACAGGGGGCACTGAAGCTTTCTTT
j_gene: TRBJ1-1
d_gene: TRBD1
abundance: once
v_gene: TRBV7-9

CDR3aa: CASSLSSTGSSPLHF
CDR3nt: TGTGCCAGCAGCTTGTCATCGACAGGGAGTTCACCCCTCCACTTT
j_gene: TRBJ1-6
d_gene: TRBD1
abundance: -
v_gene: TRBV5-5

CDR3aa: CASSPGGPNTGELFF
CDR3nt: TGCGCCAGTAGTCCGGGGGGGCCGAACACCGGGGAGCTGTTTTTT
j_gene: TRBJ2-2
d_gene: TRBD2
abundance: -
v_gene: TRBV5-1